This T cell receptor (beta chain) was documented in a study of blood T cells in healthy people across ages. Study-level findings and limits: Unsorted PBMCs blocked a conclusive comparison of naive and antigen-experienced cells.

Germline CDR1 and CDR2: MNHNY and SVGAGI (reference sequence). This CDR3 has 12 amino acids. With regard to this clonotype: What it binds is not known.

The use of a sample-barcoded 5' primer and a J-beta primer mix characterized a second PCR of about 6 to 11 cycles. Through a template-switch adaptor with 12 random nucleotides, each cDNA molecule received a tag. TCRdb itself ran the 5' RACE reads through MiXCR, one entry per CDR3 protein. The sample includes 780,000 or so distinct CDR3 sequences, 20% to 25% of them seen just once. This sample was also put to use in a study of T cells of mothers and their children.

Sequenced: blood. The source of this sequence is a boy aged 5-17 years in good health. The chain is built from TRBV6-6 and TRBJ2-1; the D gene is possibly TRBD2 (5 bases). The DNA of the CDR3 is TGTACCTCCGGGGAGCTTTACAATGAGCAGTTCTTC. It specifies CTSGELYNEQFF.